Shown below are 19 T cell receptor beta chains from a single sample sequenced in a study of cytomegalovirus exposure and HLA in healthy donors. Amplification used 60 Vbeta primers and 13 Jbeta primers. Here immunoSEQ multiplex PCR was the method, and the copy in TCRdb shows in-frame clones only, minus some. The table lists 160,000 or so clones, around 90% of them singletons. Sequencing was done on a sample of PBMCs. The receptors come from a woman in her twenties or thirties in good health and CMV-seronegative.

The gene calls are TRBV19 and TRBJ2-1; 10 nucleotides match TRBD2. CDR3 size: 19 residues. The J segment lost 1 base and the V segment lost 3 bases, leaving 12 bases of the junction unmatched. The germline V gene encodes CDR1 LNHDA and CDR2 SQIVND (reference sequence). The CDR3: CASSIPLAGLAWSYNEQFF. CDR3 DNA: TGTGCCAGTAGTATCCCACTAGCGGGATTGGCATGGTCCTACAATGAGCAGTTCTTC.

The V and J genes are TRBV10-3 and TRBJ1-4; maybe TRBD1 (5 bases). This CDR3 region has 14 residues. Trimming pared 5 bases from V and 7 bases from J, leaving 14 bases between. Germline CDR1 ENHRY, CDR2 SYGVKD. CDR3 loop: CAISRGRDAEKLFF. The CDR3, as DNA: TGTGCCATCAGTAGGGGCAGGGATGCTGAAAAACTGTTTTTT.

J is TRBJ2-2 and V is TRBV2; 7 bases map to TRBD1. The germline V gene has CDR1 SNHLY and CDR2 FYNNEI. Trimming at V came to 6 bases and at J to 6 bases, leaving 1 base not matched to a gene. CDR3 length: 12 residues. Here the CDR3 reads CASRQGAGELFF. CDR3 DNA: TGTGCCAGCAGGCAGGGGGCCGGGGAGCTGTTTTTT.

The rearrangement links TRBV7-6 to TRBJ2-7; D may be TRBD1 (5 bases). Germline values: CDR1 SGHVS, CDR2 FNYEAQ. Trimming cost V 1 base and J 5 bases, with 12 bases left between them. The CDR3 totals 14 residues. CDR3 sequence reads: CASSLDRFAHEQYF. CDR3 DNA: TGTGCCAGCAGCTTAGACAGGTTTGCCCACGAGCAGTACTTC.

The J gene is TRBJ1-2, the V gene TRBV19, with 7 nucleotides matching TRBD1. The germline V gene has CDR1 LNHDA and CDR2 SQIVND (reference sequence). The CDR3 has 14 amino acids. J lost 4 bases, V lost 5 bases, and 7 bases had no gene match. CDR3 DNA: TGTGCCAGTAGTCAAACAGGGGCTGGCTATGGCTACACCTTC. Encoded protein: CASSQTGAGYGYTF.

This chain links TRBV7-3 with TRBJ1-2; no firm D call. CDR3 length equals 14 residues. Germline CDR1 reads SGHTA; CDR2 reads FQGTGA. V shed 5 bases and J shed 3 bases, with 13 bases lying between them. CDR3 sequence reads: CASSPLGRDYGYTF. As DNA, the CDR3 is TGTGCCAGCAGCCCCCTAGGCCGTGACTATGGCTACACCTTC. Full variable domain (remainder filled in from reference TRBV7-3 and TRBJ1-2): GAGVSQTPSNKVTEKGKYVELRCDPISGHTALYWYRQSLGQGPEFLIYFQGTGAADDSGLPNDRFFAVRPEGSVSTLKIQRTERGDSAVYLCASSPLGRDYGYTFGSGTRLTVV.

V usage is TRBV4-1 and J usage is TRBJ1-2; no definite D call. The germline V gene has CDR1 MGHRA and CDR2 YSYEKL. The CDR3 consists of 16 residues. With 0 bases removed from V and 0 bases from J, the gap between germline ends came to 11 bases. The CDR3 DNA sequence: TGCGCCAGCAGCCAAGATGAGGGAGATCCTAACTATGGCTACACCTTC. This gives the protein CASSQDEGDPNYGYTF.

The chain combines TRBV6-5 with TRBJ2-2; TRBD1 aligns across 7 bases. V trimming: 5 bases; J trimming: 4 bases; junction bases outside the gene matches: 7. There are 15 residues in the CDR3. Per germline, CDR1 MNHEY and CDR2 SVGAGI. The CDR3 sequence is CASSRPRTGTGELFF. CDR3 sequence (DNA): TGTGCCAGCAGTCGACCCCGGACAGGCACCGGGGAGCTGTTTTTT.

J is TRBJ2-5 and V is TRBV5-1, with 9 bases aligning to TRBD1. The better agreement between TRBJ2-7 and the DNA end casts doubt on the J call. The CDR3 loop spans 15 amino acids. Germline lookup yields CDR1 SGHRS and CDR2 YFSETQ. CDR3 bases: TGCGCCAGCAGCTCCACAGGGGGCGCTTCCTACGAGCAGTACTTC. Protein: CASSSTGGASYEQYF.

The chain employs TRBV6-5 and TRBJ1-1, with no clear D. V lost 2 bases, J lost 2 bases, and 6 bases lay in between. The CDR3 runs 13 residues. Per germline, CDR1 MNHEY and CDR2 SVGAGI. The CDR3 DNA reads as TGTGCCAGCAGTTACCAGGCAAACACTGAAGCTTTCTTT. It yields the protein CASSYQANTEAFF.

The V gene is TRBV5-1, the J gene TRBJ2-2; the match to TRBD1 covers 7 bases. Per the germline V gene, CDR1 is SGHRS and CDR2 is YFSETQ. V gave up 1 base and J gave up 4 bases; unmatched junction bases: 7. The CDR3 has 16 amino acids. The CDR3 here is CASSLIATGTTGELFF. As DNA, the CDR3 is TGCGCCAGCAGCTTGATCGCGACAGGGACCACCGGGGAGCTGTTTTTT.

This chain joins TRBV30 and TRBJ2-7; D may be TRBD1 (6 bases). This CDR3 has 14 amino acids. The germline V gene encodes CDR1 GTSNPN and CDR2 SVGIG (reference sequence). Trimming took off 0 bases at V and 4 bases at J, with 13 bases between the two ends. CDR3 sequence reads: CAWSVRHRVYEQYF. CDR3 nucleotide sequence: TGTGCCTGGAGTGTAAGGCACAGGGTGTACGAGCAGTACTTC.

This chain connects TRBV12-5 to TRBJ1-1; D call uncertain. Trimming pared 2 bases from V and 2 bases from J, leaving 9 bases between. CDR3 length: 14 residues. The germline CDR1 and CDR2 sequences are LGHNT and FRNRAP. CDR3 in DNA: TGTGCTAGTGGTTTGAGTAGTACTAACACTGAAGCTTTCTTT. Its translation: CASGLSSTNTEAFF.

This clone was counted between two and nine times. This rearrangement joins TRBV6-1 to TRBJ1-4; D is possibly TRBD1 (6 bases). Germline CDR1 reads MNHNS; CDR2 reads SASEGT. This CDR3 contains 14 residues. V was shortened by 7 bases and J by 3 bases, with 12 bases between the two germline ends. The DNA of the CDR3 is TGTGCCAGCAATCCAGGGGCGGCTAATGAAAAACTGTTTTTT. Its protein product is CASNPGAANEKLFF.

The chain links TRBV5-1 to TRBJ2-1, with D tentatively TRBD1 (5 bases). The CDR3 runs to 12 residues. V was cut by 2 bases and J by 11 bases, with 11 bases left in between. Germline CDR1 is SGHRS and CDR2 is YFSETQ. CDR3 sequence: CASSFEGAQQFF. The CDR3 bases are TGCGCCAGCAGCTTTGAAGGGGCGCAGCAGTTCTTC.

V gene TRBV18 combines with J gene TRBJ2-2; possible D gene TRBD1, 5 bases. V was shortened by 3 bases and J by 4 bases, with 12 bases between the two germline ends. CDR3 length equals 15 residues. Germline V gives CDR1 KGHSH, CDR2 LQKENI. CDR3 residues: CASSPGQGVTGELFF. The DNA for the CDR3 is TGTGCCAGCTCACCTGGGCAGGGCGTCACCGGGGAGCTGTTTTTT.

Only a few counts were recorded for this clone. This chain links TRBV11-2 with TRBJ2-5; maybe TRBD2 (5 bases). CDR1 is SGHAT, CDR2 FQNNGV, per germline. The V end lost 3 bases, the J end lost 1 base, and 9 bases lay between the germline ends. This CDR3 has 14 amino acids. CDR3 region: CASSFFRGQETQYF. The CDR3 nucleotides are TGTGCCAGCAGCTTTTTCCGGGGCCAAGAGACCCAGTACTTC.

The chain is built from TRBV4-1 and TRBJ2-3; no clear D. Germline CDR1 is MGHRA and CDR2 is YSYEKL. The CDR3 is 14 amino acids. V lost 2 bases and J lost 3, with 9 bases in between. The CDR3 loop reads CASSQTRSTDTQYF. CDR3 in DNA: TGCGCCAGCAGCCAAACCAGGTCGACAGATACGCAGTATTTT.

The J gene is TRBJ2-2, the V gene TRBV5-1; D gene ambiguous. The CDR3 has 13 residues. From germline, CDR1 is SGHRS and CDR2 YFSETQ. The V end lost 4 bases, the J end lost 7 bases, and 11 bases lay between the germline ends. The CDR3 protein is CASSATSGGELFF. The CDR3 region has the DNA TGCGCCAGCAGCGCGACTTCTGGCGGGGAGCTGTTTTTT.